The sequence of this T cell receptor beta chain was determined in a study of CD8 T cells in Susac syndrome. Whole-study context: Among the Susac syndrome patients who underwent sequencing, five or six had clinically active disease, while 8 or 9 of them were in remission. Treatment at blood withdrawal was none, corticosteroids, or intravenous immunoglobulin alone in Susac syndrome patients. Study results and limitations: Peak Susac CD8+ clonal expansion was seen in TEMRA cells and active patients. Regarding the TCR sequencing and HLA analysis, the study admitted that a relatively small number of individuals were involved.

An amount of RNA that ranged from 0.5 to 1 ug was reverse transcribed with random hexamers. TCRdb re-derived calls from the immunoSEQ multiplex PCR reads in MiXCR, one entry per CDR3 protein. The repertoire includes about 100,000 distinct CDR3 sequences, nearly 97% of them detected once, and less than 0.35% sits in the top ten. On this clonotype: Its matching antigen is unknown.

V lost 3 bases and J lost 6, with 12 bases in between. CDR1 is SGHNT, CDR2 YYREEE, per germline (reference sequence). The CDR3 has 14 residues. The specimen sequenced was CD8+ T cells from PBMCs. The genes are TRBV5-4 and TRBJ2-2; no clear D gene. This clonotype was sampled from a human donor with Susac syndrome. The CDR3 is CASSSRSGSGELFF. CDR3 coding DNA: TGTGCCAGCAGCTCCCGCTCGGGTTCCGGGGAGCTGTTTTTT.